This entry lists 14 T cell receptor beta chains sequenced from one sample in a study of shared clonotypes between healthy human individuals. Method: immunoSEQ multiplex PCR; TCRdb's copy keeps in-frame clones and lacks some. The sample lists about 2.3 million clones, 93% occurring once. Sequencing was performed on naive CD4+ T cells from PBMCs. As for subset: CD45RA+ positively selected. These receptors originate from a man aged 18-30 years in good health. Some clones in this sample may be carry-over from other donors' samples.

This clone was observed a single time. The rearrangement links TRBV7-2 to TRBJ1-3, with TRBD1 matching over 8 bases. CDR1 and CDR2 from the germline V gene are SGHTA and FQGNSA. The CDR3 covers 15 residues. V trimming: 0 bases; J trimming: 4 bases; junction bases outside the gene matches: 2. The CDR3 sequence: CASSLAQGAGNTIYF. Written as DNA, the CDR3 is TGTGCCAGCAGCTTAGCGCAGGGGGCCGGAAACACCATATATTTT.

CDR3 sequence: CASSFQAGGLSYNEQFF. The CDR3 region has the DNA TGCGCCAGCAGCTTCCAAGCGGGAGGGTTATCCTACAATGAGCAGTTCTTC. The chain uses TRBV5-1 and TRBJ2-1; TRBD2 matches 10 bases. Trimming cost V 2 bases and J 1 base; bases outside gene matches: 6. Germline-derived CDR1 and CDR2 are SGHRS and YFSETQ. The CDR3 is made up of 17 amino acids.

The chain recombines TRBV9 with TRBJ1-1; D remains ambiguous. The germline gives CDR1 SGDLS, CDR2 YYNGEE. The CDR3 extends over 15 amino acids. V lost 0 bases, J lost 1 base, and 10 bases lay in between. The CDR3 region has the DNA TGTGCCAGCAGCGTAGATCCGACGCCGAACACTGAAGCTTTCTTT. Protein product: CASSVDPTPNTEAFF.

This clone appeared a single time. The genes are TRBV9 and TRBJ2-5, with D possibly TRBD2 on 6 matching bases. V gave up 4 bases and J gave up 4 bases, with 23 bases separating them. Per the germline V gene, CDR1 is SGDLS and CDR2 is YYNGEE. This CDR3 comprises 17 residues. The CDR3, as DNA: TGTGCCAGCAGCCCCCAGGAGGCGGGGAAGGGAGGAGAGACCCAGTACTTC. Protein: CASSPQEAGKGGETQYF.

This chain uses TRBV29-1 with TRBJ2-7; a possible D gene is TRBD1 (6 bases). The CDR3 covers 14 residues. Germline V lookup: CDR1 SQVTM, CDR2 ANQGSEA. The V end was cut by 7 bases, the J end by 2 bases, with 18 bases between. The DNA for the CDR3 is TGCAGCGCAGCAGGGGACCCGGCCCCCTACGAGCAGTACTTC. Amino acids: CSAAGDPAPYEQYF.

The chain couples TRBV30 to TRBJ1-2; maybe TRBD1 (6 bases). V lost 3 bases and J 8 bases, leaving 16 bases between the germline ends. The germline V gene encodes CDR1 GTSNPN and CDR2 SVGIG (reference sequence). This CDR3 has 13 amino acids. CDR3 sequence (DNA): TGTGCCTGGAGCGTTACAGGGTCGGGCGGCTACACCTTC. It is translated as CAWSVTGSGGYTF.

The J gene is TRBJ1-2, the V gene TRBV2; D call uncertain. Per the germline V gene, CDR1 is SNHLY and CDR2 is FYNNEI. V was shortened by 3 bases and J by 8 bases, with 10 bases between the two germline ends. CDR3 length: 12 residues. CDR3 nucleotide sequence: TGTGCCAGCAGTGATTCCAGCCCCGGCTACACCTTC. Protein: CASSDSSPGYTF.

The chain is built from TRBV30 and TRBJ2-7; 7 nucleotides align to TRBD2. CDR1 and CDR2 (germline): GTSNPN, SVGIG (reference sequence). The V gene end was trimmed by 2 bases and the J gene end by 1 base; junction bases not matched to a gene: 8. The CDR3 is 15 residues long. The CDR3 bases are TGTGCCTGGAGTAGGCTAGCGGCCATTTCCTACGAGCAGTACTTC. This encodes CAWSRLAAISYEQYF.

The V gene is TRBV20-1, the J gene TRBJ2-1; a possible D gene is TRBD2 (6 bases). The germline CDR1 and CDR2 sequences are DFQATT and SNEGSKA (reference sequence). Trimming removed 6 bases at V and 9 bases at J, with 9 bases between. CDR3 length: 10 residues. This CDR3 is CSAPGLEQFF. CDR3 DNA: TGCAGTGCCCCGGGACTTGAGCAGTTCTTC.

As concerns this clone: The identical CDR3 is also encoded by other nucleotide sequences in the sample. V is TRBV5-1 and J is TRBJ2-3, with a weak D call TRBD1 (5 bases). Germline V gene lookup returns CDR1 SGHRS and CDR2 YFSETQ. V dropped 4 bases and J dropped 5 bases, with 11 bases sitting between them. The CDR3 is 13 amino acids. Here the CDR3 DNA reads TGCGCCAGCAGCCTGGGGCCTCTAGATACGCAGTATTTT. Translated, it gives CASSLGPLDTQYF.

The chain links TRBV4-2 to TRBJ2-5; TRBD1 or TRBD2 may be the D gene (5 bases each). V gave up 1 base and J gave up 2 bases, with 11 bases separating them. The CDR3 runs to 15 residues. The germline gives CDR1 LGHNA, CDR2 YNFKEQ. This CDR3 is CASSQARDPQETQYF. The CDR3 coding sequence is TGTGCCAGCAGCCAAGCTCGGGACCCACAAGAGACCCAGTACTTC.

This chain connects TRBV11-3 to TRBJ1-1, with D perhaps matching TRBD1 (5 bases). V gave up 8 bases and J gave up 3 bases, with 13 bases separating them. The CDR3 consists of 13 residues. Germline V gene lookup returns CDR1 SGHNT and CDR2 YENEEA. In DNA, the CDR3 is TGTGCCAGCTCGAGGGAGGGGTACACTGAAGCTTTCTTT. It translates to CASSREGYTEAFF.

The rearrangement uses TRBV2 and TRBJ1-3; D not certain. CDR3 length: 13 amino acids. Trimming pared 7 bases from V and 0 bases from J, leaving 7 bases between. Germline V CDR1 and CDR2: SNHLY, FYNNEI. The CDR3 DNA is TGTGCCAGCAAGGCCTCCTCTGGAAACACCATATATTTT. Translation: CASKASSGNTIYF.

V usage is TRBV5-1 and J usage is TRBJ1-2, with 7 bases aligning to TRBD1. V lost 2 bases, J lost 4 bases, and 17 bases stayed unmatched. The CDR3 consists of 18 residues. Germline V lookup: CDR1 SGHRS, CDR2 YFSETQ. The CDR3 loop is CASSFQTGSTASSYGYTF. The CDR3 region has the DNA TGCGCCAGCAGCTTTCAGACAGGGTCTACAGCCAGTAGCTATGGCTACACCTTC.